This is a list of T cell receptor beta chains from one sample in a study of long-term antiretroviral therapy in people with HIV. Sequencing used immunoSEQ multiplex PCR; TCRdb keeps in-frame clones, though not all of them. The sample comprises some 17,000 clones, over 75% of which are singletons, and roughly 15% rests with the top ten. The sequenced sample was unsorted PBMCs, obtained less than 1.3 years before starting antiretroviral therapy. The receptor source for this set is a man aged 25 to 40 with HIV. CDR3s include the opening cysteine and the closing phenylalanine or tryptophan. The D gene is left open where the match is weak. Only some rows state a clone size, as once, few, many or a class for expanded clones.

TRBJ2-7	TRBV7-7	NA	NA	TGTGCTAGCAGCTTAAACGGCGGCGAGCAGTACTTC	CASSLNGGEQYF
TRBJ2-5	TRBV5-6	NA	few	TGTGCCAGCAGCTTTCAGTCCTTCCAAGAGACCCAGTACTTC	CASSFQSFQETQYF
TRBJ2-7	TRBV7-9	TRBD2	NA	TGTGCCAGCAGCTTAGAGGCAGGGAGGGACTACGAGCAGTACTTC	CASSLEAGRDYEQYF
TRBJ1-1	TRBV6-5	TRBD1	NA	TGTGCCAGCAGTACACCGGGACAGGGAGAGACTGAAGCTTTCTTT	CASSTPGQGETEAFF
TRBJ1-1	TRBV9	TRBD1	once	TGTGCCAGCAGCGCGGGACAGGGGGCAACTGAAGCTTTCTTT	CASSAGQGATEAFF
TRBJ1-1	TRBV20-1	NA	NA	TGCAGTAGAGATAGAGGAACTGAAGCTTTCTTT	CSRDRGTEAFF
TRBJ1-2	TRBV11-2	NA	NA	TGTGCCAGCAGCAACTCAACCGGGTCCACCTATGGCTACACCTTC	CASSNSTGSTYGYTF
TRBJ1-2	TRBV7-2	NA	few	TGTGCCAGCAGCTCGGACAGCCCTTATGGCTACACCTTC	CASSSDSPYGYTF
TRBJ2-1	TRBV5-4	NA	NA	TGTGCCAGCAGCTTGGAAAGTGATTCTGGGAGCGGGTTCTTC	CASSLESDSGSGFF
TRBJ2-7	TRBV19	TRBD2	NA	TGTGCCAGTAGTAGGACTAGCGGGAGCTACGAGCAGTACTTC	CASSRTSGSYEQYF
TRBJ1-2	TRBV10-2	NA	NA	TGCGCCAGCAAACCAGACCGAAATGCCAGGAACTATGGCTACACCTTC	CASKPDRNARNYGYTF
TRBJ1-2	TRBV30	NA	NA	TGTGCCTGGGGGCTGGGGGGCGTAGGCTATGGCTACACCTTC	CAWGLGGVGYGYTF
TRBJ2-7	TRBV27	TRBD1	NA	TGTGCCAGCCGCAGGACAGGGAGTTGGAGCGAGCAGTACTTC	CASRRTGSWSEQYF
TRBJ2-3	TRBV7-9	NA	NA	TGTGCCAGCACCGCGCAGGGGAGCACAGATACGCAGTATTTT	CASTAQGSTDTQYF
TRBJ1-2	TRBV5-6	NA	NA	TGTGCCAGCAGCAACTCTGGACACTTGGGCTACACCTTC	CASSNSGHLGYTF
TRBJ2-1	TRBV7-2	NA	NA	TGTGCCAGCAGCTTAGAGGGAAAGCAGTTCTTC	CASSLEGKQFF
TRBJ2-1	TRBV10-2	TRBD2	few	TGCGCCAGCAGTGAGGTGGGACTAGCGGGGGGGCCGTTCTTC	CASSEVGLAGGPFF